This T cell receptor beta chain is from a study of T cell responses to AZD1222 COVID-19 vaccine. The assay was immunoSEQ multiplex PCR, and TCRdb's table has in-frame clones only and misses some. The profile shows 150,000 to 200,000 clones, about 92% of them singletons. On this clone itself: Its antigen remains unidentified.

CDR1 LNHDA and CDR2 SQIVND come from the germline V gene (reference sequence). This CDR3 is 11 amino acids long. Trimming shortened V by 7 bases and J by 7 bases, and 8 bases separated the two germline ends. Study-wide findings and caveats: At baseline, just five or six AZD1222 recipients tested seropositive. Unmutated regions of variants are reportedly targeted by nearly half of spike-specific TCRs.

This sequence originates from an adult in good health. The chain combines TRBV19 with TRBJ2-1; possible D gene TRBD1, 6 bases. This sample comprised peripheral blood, obtained on day 0 of AZD1222 vaccination. The chain's CDR3 is CASIRGNEQFF. The DNA for the CDR3 is TGTGCCAGTATTAGGGGGAATGAGCAGTTCTTC.